A single T cell receptor beta chain is shown here with its context. What it binds is unknown. This sample includes further DNA sequences coding for the same CDR3. Profiled with immunoSEQ multiplex PCR; TCRdb holds only in-frame clones, not every one. The table records some 99,000 clones, over 80% of them present only once. This sample was included in a study of T cell responses to AZD1222 COVID-19 vaccine. Study findings and constraints: Spike was spanned by vaccine-associated CD4 TCRs, which were dominant at 160-218 and 743-854. Most donors were white British and more were female, and clonal diversity was possibly underestimated.

CDR1 is KGHSH and CDR2 is LQKENI in the germline V gene. With 0 bases clipped from V and 2 bases from J, the junction kept 1 base outside the gene matches. The CDR3 has 15 amino acids. This specimen consisted of peripheral blood, obtained on day 0 of AZD1222 vaccination. This TCR was recovered from an adult in good health. This chain uses TRBV18 with TRBJ2-7, with TRBD1 matching over 10 bases. CDR3 residues: CASSPPGQGTYEQYF. The CDR3, as DNA: TGTGCCAGCTCACCACCGGGACAGGGGACCTACGAGCAGTACTTC. The entire variable domain, with the rest obtained from reference TRBV18 and TRBJ2-7, is as follows: NAGVMQNPRHLVRRRGQEARLRCSPMKGHSHVYWYRQLPEEGLKFMVYLQKENIIDESGMPKERFSAEFPKEGPSILRIQQVVRGDSAAYFCASSPPGQGTYEQYFGPGTRLTVT.